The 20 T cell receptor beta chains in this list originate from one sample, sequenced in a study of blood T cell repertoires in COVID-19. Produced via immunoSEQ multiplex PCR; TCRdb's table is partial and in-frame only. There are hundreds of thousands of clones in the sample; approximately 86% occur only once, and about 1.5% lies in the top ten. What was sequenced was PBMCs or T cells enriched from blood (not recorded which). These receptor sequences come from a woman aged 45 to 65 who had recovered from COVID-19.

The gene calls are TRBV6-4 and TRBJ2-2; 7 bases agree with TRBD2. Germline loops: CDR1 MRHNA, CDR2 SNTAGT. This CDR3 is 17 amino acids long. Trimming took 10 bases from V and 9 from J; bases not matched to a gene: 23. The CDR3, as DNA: TGTGCCAAAGGTGCGGGAGTGGATCCCCCCGTAGCCCGGGAGCTGTTTTTT. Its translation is CAKGAGVDPPVARELFF.

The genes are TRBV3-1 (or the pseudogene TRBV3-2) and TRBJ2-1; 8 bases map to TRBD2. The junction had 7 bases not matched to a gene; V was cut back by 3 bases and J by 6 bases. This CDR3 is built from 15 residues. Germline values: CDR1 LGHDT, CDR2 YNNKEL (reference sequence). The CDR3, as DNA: TGTGCCAGCAGCCAGGGGGGACTAGTTCCCAATGAGCAGTTCTTC. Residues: CASSQGGLVPNEQFF.

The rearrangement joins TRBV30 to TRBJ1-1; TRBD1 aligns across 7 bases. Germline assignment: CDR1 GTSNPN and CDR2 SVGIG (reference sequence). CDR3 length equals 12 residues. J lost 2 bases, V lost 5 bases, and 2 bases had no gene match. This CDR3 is CAWRQGNTEAFF. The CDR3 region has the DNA TGTGCCTGGCGACAGGGAAACACTGAAGCTTTCTTT.

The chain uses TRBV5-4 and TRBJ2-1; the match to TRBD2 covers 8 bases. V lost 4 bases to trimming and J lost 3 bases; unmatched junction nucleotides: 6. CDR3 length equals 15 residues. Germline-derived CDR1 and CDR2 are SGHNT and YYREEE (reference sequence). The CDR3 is CASSAVAGNYNEQFF. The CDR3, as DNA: TGTGCCAGCAGCGCGGTAGCGGGAAACTACAATGAGCAGTTCTTC.

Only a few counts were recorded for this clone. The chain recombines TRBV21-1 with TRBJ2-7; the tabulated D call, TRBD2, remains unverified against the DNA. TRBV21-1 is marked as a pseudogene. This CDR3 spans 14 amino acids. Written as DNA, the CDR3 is TGTGCCAGCAGCCTATCCGCGGGACCTTACGAGCAGTACTTC. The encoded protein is CASSLSAGPYEQYF.

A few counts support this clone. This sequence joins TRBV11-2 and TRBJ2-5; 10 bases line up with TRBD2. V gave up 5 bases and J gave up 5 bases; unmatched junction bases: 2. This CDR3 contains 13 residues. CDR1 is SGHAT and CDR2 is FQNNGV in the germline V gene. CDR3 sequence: CASSTGLAETQYF. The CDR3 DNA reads TGTGCCAGCAGCACGGGACTAGCGGAGACCCAGTACTTC.

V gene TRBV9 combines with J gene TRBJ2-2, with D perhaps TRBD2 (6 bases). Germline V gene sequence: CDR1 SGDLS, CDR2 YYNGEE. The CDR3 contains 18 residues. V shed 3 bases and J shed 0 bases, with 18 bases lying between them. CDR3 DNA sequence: TGTGCCAGCAGCGACCAAGGGAGGACGGTCGCGAACACCGGGGAGCTGTTTTTT. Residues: CASSDQGRTVANTGELFF.

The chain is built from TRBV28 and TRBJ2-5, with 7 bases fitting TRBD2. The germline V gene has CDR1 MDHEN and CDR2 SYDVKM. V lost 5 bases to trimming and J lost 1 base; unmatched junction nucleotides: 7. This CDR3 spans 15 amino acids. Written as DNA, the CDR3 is TGTGCCAGCAGTCTGAGACTAGCAGCCCAAGAGACCCAGTACTTC. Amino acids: CASSLRLAAQETQYF.

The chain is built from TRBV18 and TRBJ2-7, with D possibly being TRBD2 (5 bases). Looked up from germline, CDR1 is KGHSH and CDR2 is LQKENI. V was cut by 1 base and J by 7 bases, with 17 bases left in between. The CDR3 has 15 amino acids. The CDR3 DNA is TGTGCCAGCTCACCACTAGCGTCAAAAAGGAGGGAGCAGTACTTC. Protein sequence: CASSPLASKRREQYF. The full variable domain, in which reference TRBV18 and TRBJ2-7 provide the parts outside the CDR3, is NAGVMQNPRHLVRRRGQEARLRCSPMKGHSHVYWYRQLPEEGLKFMVYLQKENIIDESGMPKERFSAEFPKEGPSILRIQQVVRGDSAAYFCASSPLASKRREQYFGPGTRLTVT.

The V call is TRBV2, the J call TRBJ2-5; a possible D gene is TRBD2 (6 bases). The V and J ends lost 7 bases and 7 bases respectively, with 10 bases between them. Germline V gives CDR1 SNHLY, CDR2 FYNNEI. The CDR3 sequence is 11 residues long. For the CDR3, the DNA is TGTGCCAGCAAGGTGGGGGGGACCCAGTACTTC. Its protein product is CASKVGGTQYF.

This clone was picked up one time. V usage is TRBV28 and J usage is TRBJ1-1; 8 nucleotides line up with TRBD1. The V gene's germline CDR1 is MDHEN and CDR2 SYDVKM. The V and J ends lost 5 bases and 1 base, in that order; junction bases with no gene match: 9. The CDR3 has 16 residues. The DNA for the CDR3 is TGTGCCAGCAGTAGTGACAGGGGAGTGCCGAACACTGAAGCTTTCTTT. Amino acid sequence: CASSSDRGVPNTEAFF. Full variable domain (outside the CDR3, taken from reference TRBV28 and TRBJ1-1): DVKVTQSSRYLVKRTGEKVFLECVQDMDHENMFWYRQDPGLGLRLIYFSYDVKMKEKGDIPEGYSVSREKKERFSLILESASTNQTSMYLCASSSDRGVPNTEAFFGQGTRLTVV.

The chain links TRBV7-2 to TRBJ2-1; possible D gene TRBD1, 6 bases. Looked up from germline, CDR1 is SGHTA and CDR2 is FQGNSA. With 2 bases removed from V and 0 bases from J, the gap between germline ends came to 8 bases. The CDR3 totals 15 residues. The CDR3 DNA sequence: TGTGCCAGCAGCTTATGGGACACCTCCTACAATGAGCAGTTCTTC. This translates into CASSLWDTSYNEQFF.

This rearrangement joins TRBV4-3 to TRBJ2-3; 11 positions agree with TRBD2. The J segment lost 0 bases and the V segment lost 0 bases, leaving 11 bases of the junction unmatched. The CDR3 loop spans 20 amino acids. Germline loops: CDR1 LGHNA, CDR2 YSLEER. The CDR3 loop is CASSQDLAASGRTSTDTQYF. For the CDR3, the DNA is TGCGCCAGCAGCCAAGATCTTGCTGCTAGCGGGAGGACTAGCACAGATACGCAGTATTTT.

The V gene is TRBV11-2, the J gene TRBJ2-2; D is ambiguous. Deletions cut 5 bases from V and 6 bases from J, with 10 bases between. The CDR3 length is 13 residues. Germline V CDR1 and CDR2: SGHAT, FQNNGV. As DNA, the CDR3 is TGTGCCAGCAGCCCCACGGGTGCCGGGGAGCTGTTTTTT. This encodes CASSPTGAGELFF.

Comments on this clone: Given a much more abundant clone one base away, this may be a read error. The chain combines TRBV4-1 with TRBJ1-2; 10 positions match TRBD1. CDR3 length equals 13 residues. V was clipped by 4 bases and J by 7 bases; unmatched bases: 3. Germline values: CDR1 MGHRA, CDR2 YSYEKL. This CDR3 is CASSLGTGVGYTF. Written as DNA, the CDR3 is TGCGCCAGCAGCCTTGGGACAGGGGTTGGCTACACCTTC.

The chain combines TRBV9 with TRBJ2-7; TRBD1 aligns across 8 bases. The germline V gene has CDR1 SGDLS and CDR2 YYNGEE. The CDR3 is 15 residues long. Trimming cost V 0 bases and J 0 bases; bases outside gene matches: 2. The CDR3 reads CASSVGTGSSYEQYF. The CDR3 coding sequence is TGTGCCAGCAGCGTAGGGACAGGGAGCTCCTACGAGCAGTACTTC. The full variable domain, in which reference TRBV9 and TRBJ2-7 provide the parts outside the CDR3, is DSGVTQTPKHLITATGQRVTLRCSPRSGDLSVYWYQQSLDQGLQFLIQYYNGEERAKGNILERFSAQQFPDLHSELNLSSLELGDSALYFCASSVGTGSSYEQYFGPGTRLTVT.

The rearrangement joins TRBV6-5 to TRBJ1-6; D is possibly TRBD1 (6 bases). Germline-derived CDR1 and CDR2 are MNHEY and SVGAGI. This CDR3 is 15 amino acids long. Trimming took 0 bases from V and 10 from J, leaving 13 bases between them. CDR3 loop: CASSYSAGVGSPLHF. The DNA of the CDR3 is TGTGCCAGCAGTTACTCGGCAGGGGTCGGCTCACCCCTCCACTTT.

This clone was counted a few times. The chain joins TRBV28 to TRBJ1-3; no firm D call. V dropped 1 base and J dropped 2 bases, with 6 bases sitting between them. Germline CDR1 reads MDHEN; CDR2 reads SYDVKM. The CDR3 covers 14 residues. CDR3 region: CASSLSGTGNTIYF. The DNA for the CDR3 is TGTGCCAGCAGTTTATCCGGGACTGGAAACACCATATATTTT.

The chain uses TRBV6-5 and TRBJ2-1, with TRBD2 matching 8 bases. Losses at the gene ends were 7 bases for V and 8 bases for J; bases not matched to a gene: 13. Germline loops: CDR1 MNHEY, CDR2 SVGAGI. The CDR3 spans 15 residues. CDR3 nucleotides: TGTGCCAGCACCACACCCCGGGAGGGCCCCGATGAGCAGTTCTTC. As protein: CASTTPREGPDEQFF.

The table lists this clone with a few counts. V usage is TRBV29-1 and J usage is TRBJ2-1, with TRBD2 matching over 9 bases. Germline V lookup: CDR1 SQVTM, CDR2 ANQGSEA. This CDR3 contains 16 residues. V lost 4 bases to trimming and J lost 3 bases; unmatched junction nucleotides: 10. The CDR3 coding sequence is TGCAGCGTTGGAGGTAGCGGGAGCGTTTTCTACAATGAGCAGTTCTTC. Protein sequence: CSVGGSGSVFYNEQFF.